This T cell receptor beta chain stems from a study of CD8+CD57+ T cells in acquired aplastic anemia. Findings and limits, study-wide: Statistical testing detected no significant gap in CD8+ Simpson's diversity between patients and controls.

The TCR beta profiling, which covered VDJ combination and CDR3 sequence, was carried out using genomic DNA as the template. From the reads, TCRdb called clonotypes with MiXCR, one entry per CDR3 protein. The repertoire holds about 170,000 distinct CDR3 sequences, with about 48% as singletons. Of note for this clonotype: Its antigen is currently unknown.

Trimming removed 0 bases at V and 0 bases at J, with 11 bases between. This CDR3 has 16 residues. In germline, CDR1 is ENHRY, CDR2 SYGVKD. This sequence was found in a human donor in good health. The sequenced sample consisted of sorted CD4+, CD8+, or CD8+CD57+ T cells (not recorded which) from PBMCs. The chain carries TRBV10-3 and TRBJ1-1; a weak D match, TRBD1 (6 bases). Here the CDR3 reads CAISESMTGLNTEAFF. The CDR3 nucleotides are TGTGCCATCAGTGAGTCTATGACAGGCCTGAACACTGAAGCTTTCTTT.